The TCR beta chain described here comes from a study of CD8 T cells in ankylosing spondylitis. Findings and limits, study-wide: Earlier literature documents some of the motif variants in reactive arthritis synovial fluid and blood. A motif in TCR beta, a set of about 8 highly homologous variants, appeared characteristic of ankylosing spondylitis blood.

This clonotype came up a few times. Its target is unknown. It was by quantitative 5'-RACE with molecular barcodes that TCR beta libraries were made. Via MiXCR, TCRdb re-called the 5' RACE reads, giving one row per CDR3 protein. The repertoire has 700,000 to 1,000,000 distinct CDR3 sequences, around 11% of them found once; the top ten carry just over 0.5%. Germline lookup yields CDR1 SGHAT and CDR2 FQNNGV. The CDR3 contains 13 residues. Deletions cut 6 bases from V and 7 bases from J, with 12 bases between. The sequencing sample was made of blood, either unsorted or a sorted T cell fraction (not recorded which). The chain has TRBV11-2 and TRBJ2-2, with a tentative D call TRBD1 (6 bases). This TCR derives from a male donor with ankylosing spondylitis. The DNA for the CDR3 is TGTGCCAGCAGTTTAAACAGGGTCGGGGAGCTGTTTTTT. It translates to CASSLNRVGELFF.